The 24 T cell receptor beta chains given below trace back to one sample, sequenced in a study of shared clonotypes between healthy human individuals. Generated by immunoSEQ multiplex PCR, the TCRdb table keeps only in-frame clones and is missing some. Of about 2 million clones in the sample, roughly 94% were seen once. CD45RO-negative, CCR7-positively selected cells formed the naive CD8 fraction, excluding terminally differentiated effector memory CD45RA+ cells. Sequenced material: naive CD8+ T cells sorted from blood. Receptor source: a man between 18 and 29 years old in good health.

This rearrangement joins TRBV14 to TRBJ1-1, with D perhaps matching TRBD1 (6 bases). V was pared by 1 base and J by 3 bases, with 21 bases between. Per germline, CDR1 SGHDN and CDR2 FVKESK. There are 18 residues in the CDR3. The CDR3 loop reads CASSQGLLWGREDTEAFF. The CDR3 DNA reads as TGTGCCAGCAGCCAAGGGCTGTTGTGGGGGCGGGAGGACACTGAAGCTTTCTTT.

The chain employs TRBV4-3 and TRBJ2-7, with 9 bases lining up with TRBD2. The length of the CDR3 is 14 residues. Trimming cost V 1 base and J 7 bases; bases outside gene matches: 5. Germline values: CDR1 LGHNA, CDR2 YSLEER. The CDR3 sequence: CASSQAYTSGEQYF. In DNA, the CDR3 is TGCGCCAGCAGCCAAGCTTATACTAGCGGGGAGCAGTACTTC.

The chain couples TRBV2 to TRBJ1-2; TRBD1 matches 7 bases. V lost 9 bases to trimming and J lost 3 bases; unmatched junction nucleotides: 4. This CDR3 is built from 12 residues. Germline V gene data show CDR1 as SNHLY and CDR2 as FYNNEI. Written as DNA, the CDR3 is TGTGCCAGTATCAGGGGGGACTATGGCTACACCTTC. Encoded protein: CASIRGDYGYTF. The variable domain in full, with the rest retrieved from reference TRBV2 and TRBJ1-2, is EPEVTQTPSHQVTQMGQEVILRCVPISNHLYFYWYRQILGQKVEFLVSFYNNEISEKSEIFDDQFSVERPDGSNFTLKIRSTKLEDSAMYFCASIRGDYGYTFGSGTRLTVV.

The chain links TRBV27 to TRBJ2-5; 8 nucleotides line up with TRBD2. This CDR3 has 14 residues. Losses at the gene ends were 1 base for V and 4 bases for J; bases not matched to a gene: 2. Germline CDR1 reads MNHEY; CDR2 reads SMNVEV (reference sequence). In nucleotides, the CDR3 is TGTGCCAGCAGTTTATTAGCGGGGACAGAGACCCAGTACTTC. Protein product: CASSLLAGTETQYF.

This chain links TRBV27 with TRBJ2-7; possible D gene TRBD2, 5 bases. Germline lookup yields CDR1 MNHEY and CDR2 SMNVEV (reference sequence). The length of the CDR3 is 13 residues. Deletions cut 0 bases from V and 9 bases from J, with 12 bases between. The CDR3 sequence is CASSLSDRSGQYF. The CDR3, as DNA: TGTGCCAGCAGTTTATCGGACCGCAGCGGGCAGTACTTC.

As concerns this clone: Other nucleotide sequences in the sample specify the same CDR3. The chain has TRBV27 and TRBJ2-7, with 9 nucleotides matching TRBD2. The trim removed 0 bases at V and 1 base at J, leaving 1 base unmatched. CDR3 length equals 15 residues. CDR1 and CDR2 (germline): MNHEY, SMNVEV (reference sequence). The CDR3, as DNA: TGTGCCAGCAGTTTATCCCTAGCGGGGTCCTACGAGCAGTACTTC. Amino acids: CASSLSLAGSYEQYF.

This sequence joins TRBV2 and TRBJ2-7, with D possibly being TRBD1 (5 bases). The germline gives CDR1 SNHLY, CDR2 FYNNEI. V gave up 3 bases and J gave up 1 base, with 13 bases separating them. The CDR3 contains 15 residues. CDR3 DNA: TGTGCCAGCAGTGAGGGGCTCAACGGATCCTACGAGCAGTACTTC. Translation: CASSEGLNGSYEQYF.

The gene calls are TRBV14 and TRBJ2-7; D remains unclear. Germline CDR1 is SGHDN and CDR2 is FVKESK. The V and J ends lost 3 bases and 5 bases respectively, with 8 bases between them. This CDR3 region has 12 residues. The CDR3 DNA reads as TGTGCCAGCAGCCACGTGCGGAACGAGCAGTACTTC. It encodes CASSHVRNEQYF.

CDR3 region: CASSLDGILPYNEQFF. CDR3 bases: TGTGCCAGCAGCTTAGACGGGATTCTTCCCTACAATGAGCAGTTCTTC. The chain has TRBV7-6 and TRBJ2-1; tentative D call: TRBD2 (5 bases). V lost 1 base and J 2 bases, leaving 12 bases between the germline ends. This CDR3 has 16 residues. Germline V gives CDR1 SGHVS, CDR2 FNYEAQ.

The chain is built from TRBV19 and TRBJ2-7; D uncertain. The CDR3 is 15 amino acids. Deletions cut 4 bases from V and 0 bases from J, with 13 bases between. The germline V gene encodes CDR1 LNHDA and CDR2 SQIVND (reference sequence). CDR3 bases: TGTGCCAGTAGTACGGCAGGTCCCAGCTCCTACGAGCAGTACTTC. Its protein is CASSTAGPSSYEQYF.

The chain recombines TRBV7-9 with TRBJ1-4, with no clear D. The CDR3 is 15 amino acids. V lost 5 bases and J 2 bases, leaving 12 bases between the germline ends. The germline V gene has CDR1 SEHNR and CDR2 FQNEAQ (reference sequence). This CDR3 reads CASSPPPLTNEKLFF. Written as DNA, the CDR3 is TGTGCCAGCAGCCCCCCGCCTCTCACTAATGAAAAACTGTTTTTT.

On this clone itself: Distinct nucleotide sequences in the sample also encode this CDR3. The CDR3 spells CASSLGTTYEQYF. Here the CDR3 DNA reads TGTGCCAGCAGCTTAGGGACAACTTACGAGCAGTACTTC. The chain links TRBV5-6 to TRBJ2-7; D may be TRBD1 (6 bases). The CDR3 consists of 13 residues. V was clipped by 2 bases and J by 4 bases, with 10 bases between them. CDR1 is SGHDT, CDR2 YYEEEE, per germline.

The chain couples TRBV13 to TRBJ2-3; the D is unclear. The length of the CDR3 is 13 residues. CDR1 and CDR2 (germline): PRHDT, FYEKMQ (reference sequence). The V and J ends lost 6 bases and 5 bases respectively, with 12 bases between them. In DNA, the CDR3 is TGTGCCAGCAGTTCCCTCGCGGAAGATACGCAGTATTTT. Translating gives CASSSLAEDTQYF. The full variable domain, with the rest looked up from reference TRBV13 and TRBJ2-3, is AAGVIQSPRHLIKEKRETATLKCYPIPRHDTVYWYQQGPGQDPQFLISFYEKMQSDKGSIPDRFSAQQFSDYHSELNMSSLELGDSALYFCASSSLAEDTQYFGPGTRLTVL.

About this clone itself: This sample also contains other DNA sequences that code for the same CDR3. V is TRBV28 and J is TRBJ1-5; 8 bases are shared with TRBD1. V shed 6 bases and J 4 bases; nucleotides not matched to a gene: 2. The germline CDR1 and CDR2 sequences are MDHEN and SYDVKM. This CDR3 has 13 residues. The CDR3 is CASSRQGNQPQHF. CDR3 in DNA: TGTGCCAGCAGCCGACAGGGGAATCAGCCCCAGCATTTT.

The V gene is TRBV2, the J gene TRBJ2-4; perhaps D is TRBD1 or TRBD2 (5 bases each). Trimming cost V 0 bases and J 2 bases, with 11 bases left between them. The length of the CDR3 is 16 residues. CDR1 and CDR2 from the germline V gene are SNHLY and FYNNEI. The chain's CDR3 is CASSEAGALSKNIQYF. The DNA of the CDR3 is TGTGCCAGCAGTGAAGCCGGGGCATTATCCAAAAACATTCAGTACTTC.

The genes are TRBV9 and TRBJ1-4; D not resolved. V was clipped by 0 bases and J by 6 bases, with 12 bases between them. Germline-derived CDR1 and CDR2 are SGDLS and YYNGEE. The length of the CDR3 is 15 residues. CDR3 sequence: CASSVAGEIHEKLFF. CDR3 nucleotide sequence: TGTGCCAGCAGCGTAGCCGGGGAGATTCATGAAAAACTGTTTTTT.

V and J are TRBV28 and TRBJ2-6; 7 positions match TRBD1. Germline V gene sequence: CDR1 MDHEN, CDR2 SYDVKM. Losses at the gene ends were 6 bases for V and 0 bases for J; bases not matched to a gene: 8. CDR3 length equals 17 residues. The CDR3 here is CASRTDRESSGANVLTF. CDR3 nucleotides: TGTGCCAGCAGAACCGACAGGGAGAGCTCTGGGGCCAACGTCCTGACTTTC.

This clone occurred once. The genes are TRBV30 and TRBJ1-1; D gene ambiguous. Germline CDR1 is GTSNPN and CDR2 is SVGIG (reference sequence). The ends were cut back, 7 bases at V and 6 bases at J, with 12 bases in the middle. The CDR3 length is 11 residues. The CDR3 spells CASRDLPEAFF. CDR3 sequence (DNA): TGTGCCTCGAGGGATTTGCCTGAAGCTTTCTTT.

Comment on this clone: Other DNA sequences within the sample encode an identical CDR3. V usage is TRBV10-2 and J usage is TRBJ2-7; no reliable D call. V shed 3 bases and J shed 3 bases, with 6 bases lying between them. The CDR3 is 12 residues long. Germline CDR1 WSHSY, CDR2 SAAADI. The chain's CDR3 is CASSEGSYEQYF. The CDR3 coding sequence is TGCGCCAGCAGTGAAGGTAGCTACGAGCAGTACTTC.

V and J are TRBV11-2 and TRBJ1-2; a weak D match, TRBD1 (5 bases). Trimming cost V 2 bases and J 5 bases, with 18 bases left between them. From germline, CDR1 is SGHAT and CDR2 FQNNGV. The CDR3 consists of 16 residues. Written as DNA, the CDR3 is TGTGCCAGCAGCTTAAGTCGCACGGAGGGGCCATATGGCTACACCTTC. Translating gives CASSLSRTEGPYGYTF. The full variable domain, its missing parts supplied by reference TRBV11-2 and TRBJ1-2, is EAGVAQSPRYKIIEKRQSVAFWCNPISGHATLYWYQQILGQGPKLLIQFQNNGVVDDSQLPKDRFSAERLKGVDSTLKIQPAKLEDSAVYLCASSLSRTEGPYGYTFGSGTRLTVV.

The rearrangement joins TRBV19 to TRBJ1-2; D call uncertain. This CDR3 spans 15 amino acids. Looked up from germline, CDR1 is LNHDA and CDR2 is SQIVND (reference sequence). V dropped 7 bases and J dropped 4 bases, with 19 bases sitting between them. The DNA of the CDR3 is TGTGCCAGTAAAGATACAGTATTTGAAATCTATGGCTACACCTTC. It codes for CASKDTVFEIYGYTF.

The rearrangement joins TRBV5-6 to TRBJ2-3, with 9 positions matching TRBD2. This CDR3 spans 16 amino acids. J lost 6 bases, V lost 7 bases, and 15 bases had no gene match. CDR1 and CDR2 from the germline V gene are SGHDT and YYEEEE. CDR3 sequence: CASDLSRAGGWDTQYF. The CDR3 DNA sequence: TGTGCCAGCGACTTGTCCAGAGCGGGGGGCTGGGATACGCAGTATTTT.

The chain combines TRBV19 with TRBJ1-1; weak D call: TRBD1 (6 bases). CDR1 and CDR2 from the germline V gene are LNHDA and SQIVND (reference sequence). V lost 2 bases, J lost 8 bases, and 9 bases lay in between. The CDR3 totals 12 residues. DNA for the CDR3: TGTGCCAGTAGTATATGGCAGGGGGAAGCTTTCTTT. Translation gives CASSIWQGEAFF.

A note on this clone: Distinct nucleotide sequences in the sample also encode this CDR3. The V gene is TRBV6-1, the J gene TRBJ1-1; TRBD1 agrees at 9 bases. The ends lost 3 bases at V and 2 bases at J; junction bases unmatched: 4. Germline CDR1 MNHNS, CDR2 SASEGT. The CDR3 runs 15 residues. The CDR3 here is CASSEPGQGNTEAFF. The CDR3 nucleotides read TGTGCCAGCAGTGAGCCGGGACAGGGAAACACTGAAGCTTTCTTT.